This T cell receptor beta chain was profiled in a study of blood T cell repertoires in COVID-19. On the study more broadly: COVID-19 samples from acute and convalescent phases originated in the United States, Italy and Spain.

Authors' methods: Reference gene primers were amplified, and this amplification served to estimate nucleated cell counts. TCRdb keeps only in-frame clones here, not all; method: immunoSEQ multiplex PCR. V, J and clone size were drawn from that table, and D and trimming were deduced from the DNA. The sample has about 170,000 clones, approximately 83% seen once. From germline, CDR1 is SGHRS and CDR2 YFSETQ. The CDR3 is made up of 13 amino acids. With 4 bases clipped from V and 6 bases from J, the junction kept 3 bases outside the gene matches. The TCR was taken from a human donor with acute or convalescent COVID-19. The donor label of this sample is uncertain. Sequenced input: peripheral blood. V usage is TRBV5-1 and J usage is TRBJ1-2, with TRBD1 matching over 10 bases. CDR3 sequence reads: CASSPGQGNGYTF. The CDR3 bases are TGCGCCAGCAGCCCGGGACAGGGGAATGGCTACACCTTC.